This T cell receptor (beta chain) came from a study of blood T cell repertoires in COVID-19. For the study at large: Researchers got acute and convalescent COVID-19 samples from the United States, Italy and Spain. PBMCs, B-cell-depleted T cells, or T cells provided the cDNA or gDNA that made up the material.

Trimming removed 6 bases from V and 6 bases from J; junction bases left unmatched: 5. The germline CDR1 and CDR2 sequences are LNHNV and YYDKDF (reference sequence). This CDR3 is 14 amino acids long. In the original analysis: For nucleated cells, counts were estimated from reference gene primer amplification. Profiling relied on immunoSEQ multiplex PCR, and the TCRdb table lists in-frame clones only, not all of them. V and J calls plus clone size are reproduced from that table; the DNA served to infer D and trimming. This table holds about 110,000 clones, 80% to 95% found once. This chain connects TRBV15 to TRBJ2-1; 10 bases fit TRBD1. This clonotype originated in a woman aged 25-40 years with acute or convalescent COVID-19. The sequencing input was peripheral blood. The CDR3 spells CATRTGGSANEQFF. The CDR3 DNA reads TGTGCCACCAGGACAGGGGGCTCAGCCAATGAGCAGTTCTTC.